Each of the 2 T cell receptor beta chains below was sequenced from the same sample in a study of CD8+ T cells in alopecia areata. In each case, RNA was isolated and then reverse transcribed into cDNA as the sequencing template. The data were produced by immunoSEQ multiplex PCR, yet TCRdb's version contains in-frame clones alone and is incomplete. The table lists around 100,000 clones, roughly two fifths of them singletons. Sequenced: CD4+ T cells sorted from blood. These receptors all stem from a human donor with alopecia areata.

The chain employs TRBV5-1 and TRBJ2-1, with D perhaps matching TRBD1 or TRBD2 (5 bases each). Germline V CDR1 and CDR2: SGHRS, YFSETQ. This CDR3 comprises 16 residues. The V gene lost 2 bases and the J gene lost 6 bases, with 18 bases spanning the gap. CDR3 DNA sequence: TGCGCCAGCAGCTTTTCTACGGGGCTGGTGGGCAATGAGCAGTTCTTC. It yields the protein CASSFSTGLVGNEQFF.

V gene TRBV30 combines with J gene TRBJ2-5; D unclear. Trimming left V 4 bases short and J 4 bases short, with 7 bases between. CDR3 length: 11 residues. Germline loops: CDR1 GTSNPN, CDR2 SVGIG (reference sequence). The CDR3, as DNA: TGTGCCTGGACCCAGAGAGAGACCCAGTACTTC. Its translation is CAWTQRETQYF. Complete variable domain (other parts from reference TRBV30 and TRBJ2-5): SQTIHQWPATLVQPVGSPLSLECTVEGTSNPNLYWYRQAAGRGLQLLFYSVGIGQISSEVPQNLSASRPQDRQFILSSKKLLLSDSGFYLCAWTQRETQYFGPGTRLLVL.